This entry describes one T cell receptor beta chain. These data originate in a study of blood T cell repertoires in COVID-19. Study details: Acute-phase and convalescent COVID-19 samples originated in the United States, Italy and Spain.

The assay was immunoSEQ multiplex PCR, and TCRdb's table has in-frame clones only and misses some. The table records about 45,000 clones, roughly 90% of them present only once. The J segment lost 4 bases and the V segment lost 3 bases, leaving 11 bases of the junction unmatched. CDR3 length: 18 amino acids. Germline V gene lookup returns CDR1 LNHNV and CDR2 YYDKDF (reference sequence). Sequencing used peripheral blood. This receptor was identified in a man in his 70s with active COVID-19. The chain links TRBV15 to TRBJ2-1, with 11 bases lining up with TRBD2. The CDR3 here is CATSSGLAGLKYYNEQFF. The CDR3 coding sequence is TGTGCCACCAGCAGCGGACTAGCGGGCCTTAAATATTACAATGAGCAGTTCTTC.